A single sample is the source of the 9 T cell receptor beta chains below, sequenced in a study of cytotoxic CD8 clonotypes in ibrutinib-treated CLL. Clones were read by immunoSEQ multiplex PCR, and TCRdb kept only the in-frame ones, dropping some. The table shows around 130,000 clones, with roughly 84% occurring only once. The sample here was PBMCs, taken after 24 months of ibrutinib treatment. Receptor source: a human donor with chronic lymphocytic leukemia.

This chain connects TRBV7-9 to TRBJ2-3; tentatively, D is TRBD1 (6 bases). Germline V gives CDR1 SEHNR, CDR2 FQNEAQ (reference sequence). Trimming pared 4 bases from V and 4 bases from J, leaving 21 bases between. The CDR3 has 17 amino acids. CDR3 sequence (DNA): TGTGCCAGCAGCTCAGGAGCGACAGGTTTGTTGTCAGATACGCAGTATTTT. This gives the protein CASSSGATGLLSDTQYF.

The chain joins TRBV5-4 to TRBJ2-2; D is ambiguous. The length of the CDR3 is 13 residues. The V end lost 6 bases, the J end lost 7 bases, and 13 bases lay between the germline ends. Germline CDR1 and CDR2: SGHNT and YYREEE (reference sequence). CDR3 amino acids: CASTPGIDGELFF. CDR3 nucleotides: TGTGCCAGCACCCCGGGTATAGACGGGGAGCTGTTTTTT.

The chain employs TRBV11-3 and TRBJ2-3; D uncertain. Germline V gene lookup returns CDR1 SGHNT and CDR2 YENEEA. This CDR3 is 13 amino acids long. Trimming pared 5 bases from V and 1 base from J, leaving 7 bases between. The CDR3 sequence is CASSARGTDTQYF. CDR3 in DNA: TGTGCCAGCAGCGCCCGTGGCACAGATACGCAGTATTTT.

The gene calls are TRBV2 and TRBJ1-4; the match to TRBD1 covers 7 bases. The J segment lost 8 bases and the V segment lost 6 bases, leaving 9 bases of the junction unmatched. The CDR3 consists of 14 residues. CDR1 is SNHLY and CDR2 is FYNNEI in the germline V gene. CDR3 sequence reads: CASRPQGGFEKLFF. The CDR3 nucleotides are TGTGCCAGCAGGCCCCAGGGGGGATTCGAAAAACTGTTTTTT. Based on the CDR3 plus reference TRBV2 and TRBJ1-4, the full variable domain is EPEVTQTPSHQVTQMGQEVILRCVPISNHLYFYWYRQILGQKVEFLVSFYNNEISEKSEIFDDQFSVERPDGSNFTLKIRSTKLEDSAMYFCASRPQGGFEKLFFGSGTQLSVL.

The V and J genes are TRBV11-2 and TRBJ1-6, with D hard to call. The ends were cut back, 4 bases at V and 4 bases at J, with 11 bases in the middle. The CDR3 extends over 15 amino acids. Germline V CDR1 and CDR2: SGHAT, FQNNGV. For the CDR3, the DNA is TGTGCCAGCAGCTCGGGGTCAATTTATAATTCACCCCTCCACTTT. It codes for CASSSGSIYNSPLHF.

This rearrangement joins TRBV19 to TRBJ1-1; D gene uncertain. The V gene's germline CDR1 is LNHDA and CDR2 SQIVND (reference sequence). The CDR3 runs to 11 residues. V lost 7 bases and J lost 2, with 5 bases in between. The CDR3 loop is CASMKNTEAFF. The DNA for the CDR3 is TGTGCCAGTATGAAAAACACTGAAGCTTTCTTT.

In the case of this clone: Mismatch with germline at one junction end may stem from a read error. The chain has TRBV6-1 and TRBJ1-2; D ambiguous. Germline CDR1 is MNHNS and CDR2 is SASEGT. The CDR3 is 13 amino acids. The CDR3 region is CAISGVSRDGYTF. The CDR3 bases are TGTGCCATCAGTGGAGTCTCGAGGGATGGCTACACCTTC.

The CDR3 DNA sequence: TGTGCCAGCAGCAAAGCGCGTCCGGGGGGGAATCATGCTTCACCCCTCCACTTT. Encoded protein: CASSKARPGGNHASPLHF. V is TRBV21-1 and J is TRBJ1-6. TRBV21-1 is listed as a pseudogene. The CDR3 contains 18 residues.

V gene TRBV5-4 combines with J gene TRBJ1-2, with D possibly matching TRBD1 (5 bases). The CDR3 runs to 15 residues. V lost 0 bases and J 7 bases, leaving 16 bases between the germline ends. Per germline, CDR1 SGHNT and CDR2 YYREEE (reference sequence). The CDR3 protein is CASSLGGTQTAGYTF. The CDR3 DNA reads TGTGCCAGCAGCTTGGGGGGGACCCAAACTGCTGGCTACACCTTC.